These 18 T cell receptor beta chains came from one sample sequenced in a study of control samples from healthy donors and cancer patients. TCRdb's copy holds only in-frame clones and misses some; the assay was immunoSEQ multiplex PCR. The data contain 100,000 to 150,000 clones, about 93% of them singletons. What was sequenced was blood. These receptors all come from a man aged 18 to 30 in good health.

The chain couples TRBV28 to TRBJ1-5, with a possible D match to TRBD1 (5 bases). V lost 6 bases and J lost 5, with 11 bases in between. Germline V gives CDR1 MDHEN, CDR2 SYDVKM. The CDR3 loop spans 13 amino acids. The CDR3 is CASRGRADQPQHF. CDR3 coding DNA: TGTGCCAGCAGGGGACGGGCCGATCAGCCCCAGCATTTT. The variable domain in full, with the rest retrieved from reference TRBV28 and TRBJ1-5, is DVKVTQSSRYLVKRTGEKVFLECVQDMDHENMFWYRQDPGLGLRLIYFSYDVKMKEKGDIPEGYSVSREKKERFSLILESASTNQTSMYLCASRGRADQPQHFGDGTRLSIL.

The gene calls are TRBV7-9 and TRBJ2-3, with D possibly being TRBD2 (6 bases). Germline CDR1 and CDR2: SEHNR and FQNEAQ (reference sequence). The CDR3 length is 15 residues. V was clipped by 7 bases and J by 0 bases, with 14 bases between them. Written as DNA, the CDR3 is TGTGCCAGCATCGGAGGGTGGAAAAGCACAGATACGCAGTATTTT. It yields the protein CASIGGWKSTDTQYF.

The CDR3 nucleotides read TGTGCCAGCAGCGTAGATTATAGGAGGTCCAGCACAGATACGCAGTATTTT. It encodes CASSVDYRRSSTDTQYF. The chain combines TRBV9 with TRBJ2-3; possible D gene TRBD2, 5 bases. V lost 0 bases, J lost 0 bases, and 14 bases lay in between. This CDR3 contains 17 residues. The germline CDR1 and CDR2 sequences are SGDLS and YYNGEE.

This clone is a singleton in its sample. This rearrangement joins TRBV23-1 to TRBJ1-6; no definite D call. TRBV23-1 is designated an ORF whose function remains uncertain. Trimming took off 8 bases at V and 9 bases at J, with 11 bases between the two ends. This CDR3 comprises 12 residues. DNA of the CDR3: TGCGCCAGCGGCACTCGAGCTTCACCCCTCCACTTT. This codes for CASGTRASPLHF.

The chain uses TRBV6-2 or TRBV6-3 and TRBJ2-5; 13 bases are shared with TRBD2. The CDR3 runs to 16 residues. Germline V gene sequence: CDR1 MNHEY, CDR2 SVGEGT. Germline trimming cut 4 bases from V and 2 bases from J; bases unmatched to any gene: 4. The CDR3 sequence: CASSSRTSGRQETQYF. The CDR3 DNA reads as TGTGCCAGCAGTTCCAGGACTAGCGGGAGACAAGAGACCCAGTACTTC.

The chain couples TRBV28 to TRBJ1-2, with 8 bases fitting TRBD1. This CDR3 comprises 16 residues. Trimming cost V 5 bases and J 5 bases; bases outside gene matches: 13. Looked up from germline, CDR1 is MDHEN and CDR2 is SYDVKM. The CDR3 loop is CASSELTGVILYGYTF. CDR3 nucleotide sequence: TGTGCCAGCAGTGAATTGACAGGGGTTATTTTGTATGGCTACACCTTC.

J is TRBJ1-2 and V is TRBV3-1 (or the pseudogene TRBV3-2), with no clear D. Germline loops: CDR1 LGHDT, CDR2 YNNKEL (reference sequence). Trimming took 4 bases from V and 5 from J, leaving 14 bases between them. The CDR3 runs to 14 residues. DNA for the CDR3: TGTGCCAGCAGCCTAAGGACGCAGAGGTATGGCTACACCTTC. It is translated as CASSLRTQRYGYTF.

The CDR3 bases are TGTGCCTGGAGTGTAAACCGGGACAGCTTAAATGAAAAACTGTTTTTT. This gives the protein CAWSVNRDSLNEKLFF. This chain connects TRBV30 to TRBJ1-4; TRBD1 matches at 7 bases. Trimming removed 0 bases from V and 5 bases from J; junction bases left unmatched: 9. In germline, CDR1 is GTSNPN, CDR2 SVGIG (reference sequence). The CDR3 sequence is 16 residues long. Full variable domain (rest looked up from reference TRBV30 and TRBJ1-4): SQTIHQWPATLVQPVGSPLSLECTVEGTSNPNLYWYRQAAGRGLQLLFYSVGIGQISSEVPQNLSASRPQDRQFILSSKKLLLSDSGFYLCAWSVNRDSLNEKLFFGSGTQLSVL.

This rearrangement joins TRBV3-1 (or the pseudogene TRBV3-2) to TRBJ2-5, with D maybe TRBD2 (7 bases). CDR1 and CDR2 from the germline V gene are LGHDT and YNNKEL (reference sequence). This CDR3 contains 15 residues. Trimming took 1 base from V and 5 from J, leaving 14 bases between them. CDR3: CASSQGSGGPETQYF. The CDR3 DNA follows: TGTGCCAGCAGCCAAGGGTCCGGGGGGCCTGAGACCCAGTACTTC.

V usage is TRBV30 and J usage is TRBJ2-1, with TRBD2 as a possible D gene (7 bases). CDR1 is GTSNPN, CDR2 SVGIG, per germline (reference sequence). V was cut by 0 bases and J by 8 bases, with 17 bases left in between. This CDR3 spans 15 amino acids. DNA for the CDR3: TGTGCCTGGAGTGTACCCCGTGTAGGGGGGGATGAGCAGTTCTTC. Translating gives CAWSVPRVGGDEQFF.

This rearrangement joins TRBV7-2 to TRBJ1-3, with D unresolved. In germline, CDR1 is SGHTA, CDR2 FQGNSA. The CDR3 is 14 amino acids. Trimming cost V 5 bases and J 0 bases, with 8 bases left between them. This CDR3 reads CASSKGSSGNTIYF. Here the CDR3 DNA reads TGTGCCAGCAGCAAAGGGAGCTCTGGAAACACCATATATTTT.

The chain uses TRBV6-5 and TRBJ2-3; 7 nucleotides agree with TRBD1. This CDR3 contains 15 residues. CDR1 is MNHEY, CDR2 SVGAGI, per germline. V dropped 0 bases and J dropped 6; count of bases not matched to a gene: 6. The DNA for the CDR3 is TGTGCCAGCAGTTACTCGACAGGGATATCGGATACGCAGTATTTT. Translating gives CASSYSTGISDTQYF.

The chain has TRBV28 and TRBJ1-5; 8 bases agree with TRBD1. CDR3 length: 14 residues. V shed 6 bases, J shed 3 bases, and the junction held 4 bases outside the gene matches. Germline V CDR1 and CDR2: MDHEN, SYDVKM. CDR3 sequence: CASRGQASNQPQHF. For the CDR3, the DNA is TGTGCCAGCAGGGGACAGGCCTCCAATCAGCCCCAGCATTTT.

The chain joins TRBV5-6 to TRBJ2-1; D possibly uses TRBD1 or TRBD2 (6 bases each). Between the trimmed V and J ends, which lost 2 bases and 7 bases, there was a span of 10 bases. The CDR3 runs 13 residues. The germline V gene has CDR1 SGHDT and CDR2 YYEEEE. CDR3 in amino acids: CASSFQGRNEQFF. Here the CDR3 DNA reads TGTGCCAGCAGCTTCCAGGGGAGGAATGAGCAGTTCTTC.

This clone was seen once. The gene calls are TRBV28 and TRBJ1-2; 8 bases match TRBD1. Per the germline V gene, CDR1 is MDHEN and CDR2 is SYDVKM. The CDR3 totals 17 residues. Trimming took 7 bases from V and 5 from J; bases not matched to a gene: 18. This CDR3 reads CASNGGQGAYRSYGYTF. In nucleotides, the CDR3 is TGTGCCAGCAACGGGGGGCAGGGGGCCTACCGATCTTATGGCTACACCTTC.

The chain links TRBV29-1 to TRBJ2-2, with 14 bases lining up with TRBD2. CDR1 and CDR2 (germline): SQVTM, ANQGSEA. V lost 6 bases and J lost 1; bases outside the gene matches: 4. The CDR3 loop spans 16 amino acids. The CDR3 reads CSVAGTSGRNTGELFF. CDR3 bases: TGCAGCGTGGCCGGGACTAGCGGGAGGAACACCGGGGAGCTGTTTTTT.

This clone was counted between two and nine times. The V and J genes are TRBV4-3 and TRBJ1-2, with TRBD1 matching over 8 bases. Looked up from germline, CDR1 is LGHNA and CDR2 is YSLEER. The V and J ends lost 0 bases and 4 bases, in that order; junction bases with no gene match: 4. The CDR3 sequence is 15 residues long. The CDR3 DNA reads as TGCGCCAGCAGCCAAGAGACAGGGGAGGGCTATGGCTACACCTTC. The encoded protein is CASSQETGEGYGYTF.

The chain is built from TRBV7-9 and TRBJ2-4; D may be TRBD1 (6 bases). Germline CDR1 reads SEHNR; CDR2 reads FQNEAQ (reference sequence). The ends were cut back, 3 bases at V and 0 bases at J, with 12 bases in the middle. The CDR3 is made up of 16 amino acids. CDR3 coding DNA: TGTGCCAGCAGCTTCCGGACAGAGTTAGCCAAAAACATTCAGTACTTC. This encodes CASSFRTELAKNIQYF.